This T cell receptor beta chain was sequenced for a study of T cells in Graves' hyperthyroidism and ophthalmopathy. Regarding the study as a whole: Most expanded thyroid clonotypes above 0.001 also appeared in blood.

Uncontrolled infection, other autoimmune disease, pregnancy or lactation disqualified patients from enrolment. The authors took PBMCs from 10 ml fresh peripheral blood. The CDR3 is 15 amino acids. V was pared by 6 bases and J by 6 bases, with 10 bases of the junction left unmatched. Germline V CDR1 and CDR2: SGHTA, FQGNSA. This clonotype was observed many times. Its matching antigen is unknown. TCR beta CDR3 region amplification was performed from RNA transcripts. The HTBI primer set served for first-round RT-PCR of the TCR CDR3. TCRdb fed the multiplex PCR reads into MiXCR, producing one record per CDR3 protein. This repertoire shows 300,000 to 400,000 distinct CDR3 sequences, approximately 18% found once; its top ten account for about 49%.

Sequencing used blood. This chain joins TRBV7-2 and TRBJ2-7; 11 nucleotides agree with TRBD2. This TCR derives from a woman aged 45 to 65 with Graves' hyperthyroidism. CDR3 residues: CASRQGELAGVEQYF. CDR3 nucleotides: TGTGCCAGCAGGCAGGGGGAACTAGCGGGAGTCGAGCAGTACTTC.